What follows are 6 T cell receptor beta chains derived from one specimen sequenced in a study of PD-1 blockade in classical Hodgkin lymphoma. Sequencing used immunoSEQ multiplex PCR; TCRdb keeps in-frame clones, though not all of them. The data show around 16,000 clones, about 86% seen once. Time point denoted: newly diagnosed, previously untreated cHL patient sample. Thawed PBMCs yielded CD4+ T cells through magnetic negative selection. Source material: CD4+ T cells from blood. The receptor source for this set is a human donor with classical Hodgkin lymphoma.

J is TRBJ2-5 and V is TRBV7-2; D ambiguous. Germline-derived CDR1 and CDR2 are SGHTA and FQGNSA. The CDR3 sequence is 12 residues long. V dropped 3 bases and J dropped 4 bases, with 6 bases sitting between them. CDR3 amino acids: CASSLGPETQYF. Written as DNA, the CDR3 is TGTGCCAGCAGCTTGGGCCCAGAGACCCAGTACTTC.

V is TRBV5-1 and J is TRBJ2-5; the match to TRBD2 covers 9 bases. Germline V gene data show CDR1 as SGHRS and CDR2 as YFSETQ. The CDR3 is 17 residues long. Trimming removed 3 bases from V and 5 bases from J; junction bases left unmatched: 14. The CDR3 protein is CASSWLPSGKPPETQYF. CDR3 in DNA: TGCGCCAGCAGCTGGCTGCCTAGCGGGAAGCCCCCGGAGACCCAGTACTTC.

This chain links TRBV4-1 with TRBJ1-2; no firm D call. The CDR3 extends over 14 amino acids. Trimming shortened V by 5 bases and J by 4 bases, and 14 bases separated the two germline ends. The V gene's germline CDR1 is MGHRA and CDR2 YSYEKL. The CDR3 bases are TGCGCCAGCAGCGAAACTGAGGGTGGCTATGGCTACACCTTC. As protein: CASSETEGGYGYTF.

This sequence joins TRBV7-2 and TRBJ1-2, with D unclear. The CDR3 extends over 16 amino acids. CDR1 is SGHTA, CDR2 FQGNSA, per germline. V lost 1 base, J lost 1 base, and 13 bases lay in between. The CDR3 reads CASSLDPAGVNYGYTF. The CDR3 DNA reads TGTGCCAGCAGCTTAGATCCGGCGGGCGTTAACTATGGCTACACCTTC. Variable domain in full (rest from reference TRBV7-2 and TRBJ1-2): GAGVSQSPSNKVTEKGKDVELRCDPISGHTALYWYRQSLGQGLEFLIYFQGNSAPDKSGLPSDRFSAERTGGSVSTLTIQRTQQEDSAVYLCASSLDPAGVNYGYTFGSGTRLTVV.

The chain has TRBV4-1 and TRBJ1-2, with D hard to call. V was trimmed by 0 bases and J by 2 bases, leaving 10 bases between them. Germline V CDR1 and CDR2: MGHRA, YSYEKL. The CDR3 extends over 15 amino acids. The CDR3 here is CASSQDRTLNYGYTF. CDR3 DNA: TGCGCCAGCAGCCAAGATAGAACACTCAACTATGGCTACACCTTC.

V gene TRBV2 combines with J gene TRBJ2-2; D might be TRBD2 (6 bases). This CDR3 is 13 amino acids long. Germline V gene sequence: CDR1 SNHLY, CDR2 FYNNEI. Trimming cost V 10 bases and J 5 bases, with 14 bases left between them. The DNA for the CDR3 is TGTGCCACCCAGGGAGGATGGACCGGGGAGCTGTTTTTT. This codes for CATQGGWTGELFF.